The clone carrying this T cell receptor beta chain was counted a single time. What it binds is unknown. Clones were sequenced by immunoSEQ multiplex PCR, and TCRdb holds only the in-frame ones, with some missing. The sample includes some 2,100,000 clones, around 95% of them seen just once. The data originate from a study of shared clonotypes between healthy human individuals. Background on the study: CD4 naive and CD4 memory each took three plates per donor, while CD8 naive took two and CD8 memory one. Study results and caveats: Enrolling few donors narrowed the genetic and exposure-history diversity that was represented.

This CDR3 comprises 15 residues. The V gene's germline CDR1 is MNHEY and CDR2 SMNVEV (reference sequence). J was trimmed by 5 bases and V by 2 bases; bases with no gene match: 8. The chain recombines TRBV27 with TRBJ2-7; TRBD2 aligns across 8 bases. What was sequenced was naive CD4+ T cells sorted from blood. Subset: CD45RA+ positively selected. The TCR comes from a man between 18 and 35 years old in good health. The CDR3 nucleotides read TGTGCCAGCAGTTTAAACGCGGGAGGATGGGACGAGCAGTACTTC. This sequence encodes CASSLNAGGWDEQYF.